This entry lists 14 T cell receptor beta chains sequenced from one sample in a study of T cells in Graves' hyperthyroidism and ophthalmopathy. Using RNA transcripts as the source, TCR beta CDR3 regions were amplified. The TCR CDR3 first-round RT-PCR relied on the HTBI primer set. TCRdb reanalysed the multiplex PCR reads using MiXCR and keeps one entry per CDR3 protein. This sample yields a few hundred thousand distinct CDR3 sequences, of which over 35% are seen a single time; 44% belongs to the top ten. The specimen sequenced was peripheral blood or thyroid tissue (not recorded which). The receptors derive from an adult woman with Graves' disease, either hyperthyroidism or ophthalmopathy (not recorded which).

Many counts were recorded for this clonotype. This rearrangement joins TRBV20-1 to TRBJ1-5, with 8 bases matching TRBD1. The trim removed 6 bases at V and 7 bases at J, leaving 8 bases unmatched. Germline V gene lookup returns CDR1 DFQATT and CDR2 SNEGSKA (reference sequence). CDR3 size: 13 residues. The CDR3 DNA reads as TGCAGTGCCCAGGGGGCCCCCGGGCAGCCCCAGCATTTT. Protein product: CSAQGAPGQPQHF.

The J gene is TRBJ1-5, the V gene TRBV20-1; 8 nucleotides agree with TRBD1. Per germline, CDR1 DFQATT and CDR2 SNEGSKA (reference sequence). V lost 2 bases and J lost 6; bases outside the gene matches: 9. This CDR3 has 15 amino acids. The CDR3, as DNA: TGCAGTGCTAGACAACTAACAGGGGGTGGTCAGCCCCAGCATTTT. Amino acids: CSARQLTGGGQPQHF.

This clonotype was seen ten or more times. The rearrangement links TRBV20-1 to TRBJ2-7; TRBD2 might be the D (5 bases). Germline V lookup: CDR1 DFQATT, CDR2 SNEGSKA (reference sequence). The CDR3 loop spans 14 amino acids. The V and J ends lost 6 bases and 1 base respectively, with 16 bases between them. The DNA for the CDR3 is TGCAGTGCCAGTCTTAGACTACCATCCTACGAGCAGTACTTC. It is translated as CSASLRLPSYEQYF.

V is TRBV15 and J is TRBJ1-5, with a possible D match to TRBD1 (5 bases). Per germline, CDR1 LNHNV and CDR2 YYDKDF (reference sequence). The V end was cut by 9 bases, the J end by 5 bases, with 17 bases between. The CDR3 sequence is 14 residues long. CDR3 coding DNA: TGTGCCACTAACCGTGGGGGGGGAGATCAGCCCCAGCATTTT. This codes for CATNRGGGDQPQHF.

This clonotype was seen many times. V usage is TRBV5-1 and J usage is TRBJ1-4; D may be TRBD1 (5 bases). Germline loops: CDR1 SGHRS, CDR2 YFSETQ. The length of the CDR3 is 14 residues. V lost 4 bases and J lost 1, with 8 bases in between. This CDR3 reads CASSRDVTNEKLFF. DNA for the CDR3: TGCGCCAGCAGCAGGGACGTAACTAATGAAAAACTGTTTTTT.

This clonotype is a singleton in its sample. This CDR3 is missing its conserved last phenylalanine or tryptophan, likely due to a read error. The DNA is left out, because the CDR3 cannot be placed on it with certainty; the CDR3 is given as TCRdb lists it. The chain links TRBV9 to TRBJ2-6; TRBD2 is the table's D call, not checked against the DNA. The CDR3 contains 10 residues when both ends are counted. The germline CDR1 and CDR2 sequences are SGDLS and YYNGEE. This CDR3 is CASSVGGGGL.

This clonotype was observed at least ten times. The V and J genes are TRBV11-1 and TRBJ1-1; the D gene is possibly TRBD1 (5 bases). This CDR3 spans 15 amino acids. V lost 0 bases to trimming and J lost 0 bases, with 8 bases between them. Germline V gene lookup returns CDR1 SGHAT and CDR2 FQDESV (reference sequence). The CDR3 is CASSLAGHLNTEAFF. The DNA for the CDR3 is TGTGCCAGCAGCTTAGCAGGACATCTGAACACTGAAGCTTTCTTT.

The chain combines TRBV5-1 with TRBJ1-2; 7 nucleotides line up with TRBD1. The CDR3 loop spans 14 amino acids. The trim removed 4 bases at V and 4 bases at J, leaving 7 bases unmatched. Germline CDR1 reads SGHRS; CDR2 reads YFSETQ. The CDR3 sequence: CASSVKTGPYGYTF. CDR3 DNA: TGCGCCAGCAGCGTGAAGACAGGGCCCTATGGCTACACCTTC.

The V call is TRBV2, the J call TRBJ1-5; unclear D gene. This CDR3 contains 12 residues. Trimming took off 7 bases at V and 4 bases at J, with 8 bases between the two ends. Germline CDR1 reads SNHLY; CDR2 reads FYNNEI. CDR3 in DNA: TGTGCCAGCACCCTCCGGAATCAGCCCCAGCATTTT. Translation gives CASTLRNQPQHF.

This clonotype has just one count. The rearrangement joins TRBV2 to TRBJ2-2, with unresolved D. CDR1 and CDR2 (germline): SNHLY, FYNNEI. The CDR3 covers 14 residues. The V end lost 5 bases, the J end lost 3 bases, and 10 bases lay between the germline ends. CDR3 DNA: TGTGCCAGCAGTTACGATACTTACACCGGGGAGCTGTTTTTT. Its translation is CASSYDTYTGELFF.

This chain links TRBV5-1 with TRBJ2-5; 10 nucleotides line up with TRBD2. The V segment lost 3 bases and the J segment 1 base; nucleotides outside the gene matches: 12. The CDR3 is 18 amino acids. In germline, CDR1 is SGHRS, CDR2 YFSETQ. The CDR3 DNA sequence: TGCGCCAGCAGCTCCCCAAGAACTAGCGGGACTCTCCAAGAGACCCAGTACTTC. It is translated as CASSSPRTSGTLQETQYF. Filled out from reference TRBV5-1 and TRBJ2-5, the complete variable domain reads KAGVTQTPRYLIKTRGQQVTLSCSPISGHRSVSWYQQTPGQGLQFLFEYFSETQRNKGNFPGRFSGRQFSNSRSEMNVSTLELGDSALYLCASSSPRTSGTLQETQYFGPGTRLLVL.

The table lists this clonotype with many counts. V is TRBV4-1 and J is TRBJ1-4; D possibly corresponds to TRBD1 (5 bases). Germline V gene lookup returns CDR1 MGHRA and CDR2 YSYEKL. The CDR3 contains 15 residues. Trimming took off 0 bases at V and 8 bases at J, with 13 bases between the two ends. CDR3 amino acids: CASSQEGTRREKLFF. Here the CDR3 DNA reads TGCGCCAGCAGCCAAGAAGGGACTAGACGGGAAAAACTGTTTTTT.

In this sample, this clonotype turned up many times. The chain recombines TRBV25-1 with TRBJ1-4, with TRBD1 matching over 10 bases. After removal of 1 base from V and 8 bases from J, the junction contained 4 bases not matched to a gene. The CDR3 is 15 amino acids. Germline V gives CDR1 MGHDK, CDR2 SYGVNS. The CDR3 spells CASSESGTGAEKLFF. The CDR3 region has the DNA TGTGCCAGCAGTGAATCCGGGACAGGGGCCGAAAAACTGTTTTTT.

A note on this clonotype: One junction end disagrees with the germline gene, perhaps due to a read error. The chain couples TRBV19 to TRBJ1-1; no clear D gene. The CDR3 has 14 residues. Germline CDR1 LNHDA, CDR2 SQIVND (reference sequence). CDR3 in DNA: TGTGCCAGTAGTATGGTCAGCCAGAACACTAAAGCTTTCTTT. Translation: CASSMVSQNTKAFF.